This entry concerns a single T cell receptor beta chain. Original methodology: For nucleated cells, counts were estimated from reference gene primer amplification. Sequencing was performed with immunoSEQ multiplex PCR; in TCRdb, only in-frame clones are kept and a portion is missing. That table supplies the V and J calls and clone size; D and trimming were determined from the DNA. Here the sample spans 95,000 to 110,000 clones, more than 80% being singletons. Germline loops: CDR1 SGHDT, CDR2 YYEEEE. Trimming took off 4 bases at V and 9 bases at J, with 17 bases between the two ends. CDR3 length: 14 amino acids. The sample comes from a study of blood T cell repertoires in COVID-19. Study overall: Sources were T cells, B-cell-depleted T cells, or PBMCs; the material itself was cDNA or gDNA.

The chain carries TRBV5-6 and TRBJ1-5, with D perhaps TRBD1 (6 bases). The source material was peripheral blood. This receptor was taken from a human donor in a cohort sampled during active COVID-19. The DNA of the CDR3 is TGTGCCAGCAGCGGGCCGACAGGTAGAGGGCCCCAGCATTTT. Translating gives CASSGPTGRGPQHF.